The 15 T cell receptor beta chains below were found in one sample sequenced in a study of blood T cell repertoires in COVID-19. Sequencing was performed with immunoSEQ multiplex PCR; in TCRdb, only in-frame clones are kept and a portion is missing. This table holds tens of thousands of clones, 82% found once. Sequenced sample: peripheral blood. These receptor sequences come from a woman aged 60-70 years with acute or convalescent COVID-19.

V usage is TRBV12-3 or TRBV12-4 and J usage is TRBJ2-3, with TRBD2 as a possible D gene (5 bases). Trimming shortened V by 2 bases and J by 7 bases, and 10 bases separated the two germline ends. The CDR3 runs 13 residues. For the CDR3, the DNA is TGTGCCAGCAGTTTACGGGGTCCCAATACGCAGTATTTT. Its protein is CASSLRGPNTQYF.

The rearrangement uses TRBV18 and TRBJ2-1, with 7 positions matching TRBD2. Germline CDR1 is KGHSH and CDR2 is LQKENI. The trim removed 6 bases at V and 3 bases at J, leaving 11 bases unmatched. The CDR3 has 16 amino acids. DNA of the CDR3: TGTGCCAGCTCGACTCAACGAGCGGGGAGCTACAATGAGCAGTTCTTC. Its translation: CASSTQRAGSYNEQFF.

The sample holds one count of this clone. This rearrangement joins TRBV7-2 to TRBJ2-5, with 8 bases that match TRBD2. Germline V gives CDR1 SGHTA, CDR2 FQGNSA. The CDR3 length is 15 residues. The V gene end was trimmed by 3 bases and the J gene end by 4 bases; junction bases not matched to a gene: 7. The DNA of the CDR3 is TGTGCCAGCAGCTTGTACGGGGGGGCGGGAGAGACCCAGTACTTC. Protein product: CASSLYGGAGETQYF.

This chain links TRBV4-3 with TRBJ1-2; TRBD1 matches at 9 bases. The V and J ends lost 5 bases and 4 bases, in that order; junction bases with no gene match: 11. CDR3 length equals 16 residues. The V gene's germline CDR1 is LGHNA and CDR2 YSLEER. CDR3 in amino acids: CASSSGQGPPGYGYTF. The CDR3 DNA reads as TGCGCCAGCAGCTCCGGACAGGGGCCACCGGGCTATGGCTACACCTTC.

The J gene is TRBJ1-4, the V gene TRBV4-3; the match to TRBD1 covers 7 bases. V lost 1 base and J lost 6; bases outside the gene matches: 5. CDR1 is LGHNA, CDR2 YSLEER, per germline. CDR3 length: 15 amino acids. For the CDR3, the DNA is TGCGCCAGCAGCCAAGTTGACAGGGAAGATGAAAAACTGTTTTTT. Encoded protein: CASSQVDREDEKLFF.

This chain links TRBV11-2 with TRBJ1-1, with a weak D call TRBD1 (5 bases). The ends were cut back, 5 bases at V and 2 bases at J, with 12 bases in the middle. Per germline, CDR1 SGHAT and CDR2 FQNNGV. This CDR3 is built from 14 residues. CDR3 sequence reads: CASSHPRENTEAFF. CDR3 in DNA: TGTGCCAGCAGCCACCCCAGGGAAAACACTGAAGCTTTCTTT.

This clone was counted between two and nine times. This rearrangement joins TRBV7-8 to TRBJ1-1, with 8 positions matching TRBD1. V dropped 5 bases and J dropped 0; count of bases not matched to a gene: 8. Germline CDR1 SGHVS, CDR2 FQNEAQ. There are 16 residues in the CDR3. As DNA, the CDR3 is TGTGCCAGCAGCCCTCGGACAGGGCGACTGAACACTGAAGCTTTCTTT. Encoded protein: CASSPRTGRLNTEAFF. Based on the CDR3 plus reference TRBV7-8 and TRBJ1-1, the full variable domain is GAGVSQSPRYKVAKRGQDVALRCDPISGHVSLFWYQQALGQGPEFLTYFQNEAQLDKSGLPSDRFFAERPEGSVSTLKIQRTQQEDSAVYLCASSPRTGRLNTEAFFGQGTRLTVV.

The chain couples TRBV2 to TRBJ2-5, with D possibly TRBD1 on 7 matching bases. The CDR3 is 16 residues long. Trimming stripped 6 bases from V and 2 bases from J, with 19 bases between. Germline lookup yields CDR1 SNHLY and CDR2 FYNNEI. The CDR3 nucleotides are TGTGCCAGCAGGGAAATAGGACAGGCGGGGCAAGAGACCCAGTACTTC. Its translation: CASREIGQAGQETQYF.

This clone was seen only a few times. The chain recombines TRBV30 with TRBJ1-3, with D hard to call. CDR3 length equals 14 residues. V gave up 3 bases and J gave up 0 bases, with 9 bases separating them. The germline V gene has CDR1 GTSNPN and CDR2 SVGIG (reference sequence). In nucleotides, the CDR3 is TGTGCCTGGAGGAGGTTAAACTCTGGAAACACCATATATTTT. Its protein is CAWRRLNSGNTIYF.

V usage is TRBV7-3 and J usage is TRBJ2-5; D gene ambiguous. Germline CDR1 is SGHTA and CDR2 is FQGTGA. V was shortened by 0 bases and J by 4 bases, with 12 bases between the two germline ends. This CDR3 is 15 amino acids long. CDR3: CASSLTPRQVETQYF. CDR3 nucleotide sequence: TGTGCCAGCAGCTTAACCCCTCGTCAGGTAGAGACCCAGTACTTC.

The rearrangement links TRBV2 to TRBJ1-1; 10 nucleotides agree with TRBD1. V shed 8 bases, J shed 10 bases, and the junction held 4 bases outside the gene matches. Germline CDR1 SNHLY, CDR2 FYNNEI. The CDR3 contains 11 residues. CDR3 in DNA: TGTGCCAGCCGACGGACAGGGGGAGCTTTCTTT. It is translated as CASRRTGGAFF. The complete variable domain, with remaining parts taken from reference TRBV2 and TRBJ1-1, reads EPEVTQTPSHQVTQMGQEVILRCVPISNHLYFYWYRQILGQKVEFLVSFYNNEISEKSEIFDDQFSVERPDGSNFTLKIRSTKLEDSAMYFCASRRTGGAFFGQGTRLTVV.

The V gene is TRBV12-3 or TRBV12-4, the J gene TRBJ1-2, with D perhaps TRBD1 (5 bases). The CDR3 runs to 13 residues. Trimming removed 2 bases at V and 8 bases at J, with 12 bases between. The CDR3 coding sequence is TGTGCCAGCAGTTTACAGGGTGATGAAGGCTACACCTTC. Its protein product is CASSLQGDEGYTF.

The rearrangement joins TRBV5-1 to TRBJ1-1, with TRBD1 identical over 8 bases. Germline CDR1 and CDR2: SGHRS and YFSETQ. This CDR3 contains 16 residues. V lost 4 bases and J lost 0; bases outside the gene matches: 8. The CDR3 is CASSDPGGGLNTEAFF. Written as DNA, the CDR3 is TGCGCCAGCAGCGATCCAGGGGGCGGGTTGAACACTGAAGCTTTCTTT.

CDR3 residues: CASSFSSGGFSDTQYF. In nucleotides, the CDR3 is TGTGCCAGCAGCTTCTCTAGCGGGGGGTTTTCAGATACGCAGTATTTT. The chain has TRBV7-2 and TRBJ2-3, with 11 bases fitting TRBD2. With 3 bases clipped from V and 4 bases from J, the junction kept 6 bases outside the gene matches. The CDR3 sequence is 16 residues long. Germline V lookup: CDR1 SGHTA, CDR2 FQGNSA.

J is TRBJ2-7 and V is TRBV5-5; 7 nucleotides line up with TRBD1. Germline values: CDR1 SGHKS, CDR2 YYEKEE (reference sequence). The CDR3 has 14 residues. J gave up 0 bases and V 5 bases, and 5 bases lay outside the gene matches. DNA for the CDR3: TGTGCCAGCAGACCCCGGGACAGCTCCTACGAGCAGTACTTC. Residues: CASRPRDSSYEQYF.